Listed here is a single T cell receptor beta chain. One end of the junction is discordant with germline, which a read error may explain. The source of the sample is a study of Ad26.COV2.S vaccination and SARS-CoV-2 variants. The CDR3 consists of 12 residues. Germline V gives CDR1 SNHLY, CDR2 FYNNEI. As to treatment: about 20 received Ad26.COV2.S at low or high dose, single or two shots; about 5 received placebo; per-sample allocation not given. Sampling happened 63 days after the first vaccine or placebo injection. Method: immunoSEQ multiplex PCR; TCRdb's copy keeps in-frame clones and lacks some. The repertoire holds around 340,000 clones, about 85% seen once, with 6.4% in the top ten.

The J gene is TRBJ2-3, the V gene TRBV2, with no clear D. The source is a person aged 18-60 years who received the Ad26.COV2.S COVID-19 vaccine or a placebo. The sequencing used peripheral blood, collected in a trial of Ad26.COV2.S vaccine versus placebo. The CDR3 spells CASSIPTTQLNF. As DNA, the CDR3 is TGTGCCAGCAGTATCCCTACCACACAGCTGAATTTT.